The TCR beta chain described here comes from a study of cytomegalovirus exposure and HLA in healthy donors. Overall study results and limits: Among CMV-associated TCR beta chains, most appeared HLA-restricted in a later analysis.

The CDR3 has 15 residues. Trimming cost V 0 bases and J 7 bases, with 16 bases left between them. Germline lookup yields CDR1 SGHRS and CDR2 YFSETQ. Despite likely unrecorded immune exposures, the donors were nominally healthy at the time of sampling. In regard to this clone: Its matching antigen is unknown.

The primer mix had 60 Vbeta and 13 Jbeta primers. Assay used: immunoSEQ multiplex PCR; TCRdb lists only in-frame clones, some missing. There are hundreds of thousands of clones in the sample; around 75% occur only once, and 1.8% lies in the top ten. The receptor was derived from a woman in her thirties in good health and CMV-seronegative. This chain joins TRBV5-1 and TRBJ1-1; D unclear. Input material: PBMCs. The CDR3 DNA follows: TGCGCCAGCAGCTTGGGGACCTCGAGGGCCGATGAAGCTTTCTTT. Its protein product is CASSLGTSRADEAFF.